This record covers a single TCR beta chain. Its antigen is undetermined. The PCR contained 60 Vbeta and 13 Jbeta primers. Assay: immunoSEQ multiplex PCR; the TCRdb copy retains only in-frame clones and omits some. The table for this sample gives 100,000 to 150,000 clones. The data were obtained in a study of cytomegalovirus exposure and HLA in healthy donors. General study points: Analysis performed later showed TCR beta chains linked to HLA being more clonally expanded than equally common others.

The source is a man aged 35-49 years in good health and CMV-seronegative. Sequencing input: PBMCs.

The CDR3 is CAWSRNRPLGEQYF. The CDR3 DNA reads as TGTGCCTGGAGCCGAAACCGACCTCTAGGAGAGCAGTACTTC. This chain links TRBV30 with TRBJ2-7; D remains unclear. V lost 3 bases and J lost 7, with 19 bases in between. Germline CDR1 GTSNPN, CDR2 SVGIG (reference sequence). The CDR3 is made up of 14 amino acids. The whole variable domain, remainder taken from reference TRBV30 and TRBJ2-7, is SQTIHQWPATLVQPVGSPLSLECTVEGTSNPNLYWYRQAAGRGLQLLFYSVGIGQISSEVPQNLSASRPQDRQFILSSKKLLLSDSGFYLCAWSRNRPLGEQYFGPGTRLTVT.